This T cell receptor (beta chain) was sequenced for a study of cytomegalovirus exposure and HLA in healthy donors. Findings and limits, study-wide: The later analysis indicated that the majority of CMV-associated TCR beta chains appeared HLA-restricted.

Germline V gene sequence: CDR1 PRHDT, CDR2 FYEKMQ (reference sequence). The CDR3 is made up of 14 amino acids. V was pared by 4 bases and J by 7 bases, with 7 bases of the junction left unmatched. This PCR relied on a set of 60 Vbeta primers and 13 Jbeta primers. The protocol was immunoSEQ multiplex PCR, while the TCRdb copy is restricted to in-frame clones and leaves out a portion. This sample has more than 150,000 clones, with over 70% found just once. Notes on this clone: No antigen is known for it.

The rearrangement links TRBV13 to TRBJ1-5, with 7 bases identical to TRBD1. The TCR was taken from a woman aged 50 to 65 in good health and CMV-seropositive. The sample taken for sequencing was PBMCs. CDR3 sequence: CASSSHRGRQPQHF. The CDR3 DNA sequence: TGTGCCAGCAGCTCCCACAGGGGCCGGCAGCCCCAGCATTTT.